The entry below describes one T cell receptor (beta chain). Donors were grouped by their self-reported clinical history. Trimming pared 3 bases from V and 0 bases from J, leaving 6 bases between. The CDR3 runs 14 residues. CDR1 and CDR2 from the germline V gene are SGHTA and FQGTGA. Sequenced by immunoSEQ multiplex PCR; TCRdb stores in-frame clones only, minus some. The table includes 170,000 or so clones, 88% detected once. This record comes from a study of blood T cell repertoires in COVID-19. Study background: PBMCs, B-cell-depleted T cells, or T cells provided the cDNA or gDNA that made up the material.

Sequenced sample: PBMCs or T cells enriched from blood (not recorded which). The chain has TRBV7-3 and TRBJ2-1; D not resolved. This clonotype was obtained from a woman aged 18-35 years who had recovered from COVID-19. The CDR3 is CASSFSGSYNEQFF. The CDR3 bases are TGTGCCAGCAGCTTTTCCGGCTCCTACAATGAGCAGTTCTTC.